The 12 T cell receptor beta chains below were found in one sample sequenced in a study of long-term antiretroviral therapy in people with HIV. The authors ran the immunoSEQ assay, v3.0, at survey level. Profiling relied on immunoSEQ multiplex PCR, and the TCRdb table lists in-frame clones only, not all of them. The sample contains tens of thousands of clones, around 95% of which appear only once. Sequencing was performed on unsorted PBMCs, taken 5.3 years after starting antiretroviral therapy. The receptors were gathered from a man aged 45 to 65 with HIV.

This chain joins TRBV6-5 and TRBJ2-2; the D is unclear. Germline lookup yields CDR1 MNHEY and CDR2 SVGAGI. Trimming shortened V by 0 bases and J by 6 bases, and 11 bases separated the two germline ends. CDR3 length: 15 amino acids. The chain's CDR3 is CASSYSWTEPGELFF. CDR3 in DNA: TGTGCCAGCAGTTACTCCTGGACGGAGCCCGGGGAGCTGTTTTTT.

V usage is TRBV7-2 and J usage is TRBJ1-3, with unresolved D. The CDR3 is made up of 14 amino acids. Germline loops: CDR1 SGHTA, CDR2 FQGNSA. V was pared by 1 base and J by 0 bases, with 4 bases between. The CDR3 region is CASSLDVSGNTIYF. In nucleotides, the CDR3 is TGTGCCAGCAGCTTAGATGTCTCTGGAAACACCATATATTTT.

The chain is built from TRBV2 and TRBJ2-1; the match to TRBD1 covers 9 bases. The V gene end was trimmed by 4 bases and the J gene end by 2 bases; junction bases not matched to a gene: 3. The CDR3 length is 15 residues. Germline lookup yields CDR1 SNHLY and CDR2 FYNNEI. CDR3 region: CASSGRDRAYNEQFF. CDR3 DNA: TGTGCCAGCAGTGGTCGGGACAGGGCCTACAATGAGCAGTTCTTC.

The rearrangement links TRBV7-2 to TRBJ2-3; the match to TRBD1 covers 8 bases. This CDR3 comprises 15 residues. The ends lost 4 bases at V and 4 bases at J; junction bases unmatched: 7. Germline V gene data show CDR1 as SGHTA and CDR2 as FQGNSA. CDR3 DNA: TGTGCCAGCAGCTCCCAGGGGGCGGTTCCAGATACGCAGTATTTT. This sequence encodes CASSSQGAVPDTQYF.

This rearrangement joins TRBV19 to TRBJ2-1; D perhaps matches TRBD2 (5 bases). Per the germline V gene, CDR1 is LNHDA and CDR2 is SQIVND (reference sequence). Trimming removed 5 bases at V and 5 bases at J, with 16 bases between. CDR3 length equals 15 residues. Here the CDR3 DNA reads TGTGCCAGTAGTTCGGCCAGCAGCGGAAACAATGAGCAGTTCTTC. Amino acid sequence: CASSSASSGNNEQFF.

The DNA of the CDR3 is TGTGCCAGCAGTCCAGGGGATCTCTCTGGAAACACCATATATTTT. It translates to CASSPGDLSGNTIYF. This chain joins TRBV7-9 and TRBJ1-3; weak D call: TRBD1 (6 bases). This CDR3 region has 15 residues. Germline CDR1 SEHNR, CDR2 FQNEAQ (reference sequence). Trimming took off 6 bases at V and 0 bases at J, with 12 bases between the two ends.

This chain joins TRBV7-3 and TRBJ2-3; 10 bases align to TRBD2. This CDR3 has 16 residues. V was pared by 1 base and J by 5 bases, with 6 bases of the junction left unmatched. CDR1 SGHTA and CDR2 FQGTGA come from the germline V gene. CDR3 DNA sequence: TGTGCCAGCAGCTTAAGAGCGGGGGGGGCCGAAGATACGCAGTATTTT. As protein: CASSLRAGGAEDTQYF.

The chain recombines TRBV7-2 with TRBJ1-1; no definite D call. V lost 1 base, J lost 8 bases, and 11 bases lay in between. The CDR3 sequence is 13 residues long. Germline-derived CDR1 and CDR2 are SGHTA and FQGNSA. CDR3 in amino acids: CASSLERRKEAFF. CDR3 sequence (DNA): TGTGCCAGCAGCTTAGAAAGGAGGAAAGAAGCTTTCTTT.

The chain's CDR3 is CASSIGPSSYEQYF. The CDR3 DNA sequence: TGCGCCAGCAGCATTGGGCCCAGCTCCTACGAGCAGTACTTC. This rearrangement joins TRBV5-1 to TRBJ2-7; D is unclear. The CDR3 loop spans 14 amino acids. Per germline, CDR1 SGHRS and CDR2 YFSETQ. V lost 4 bases, J lost 0 bases, and 11 bases lay in between.

The V call is TRBV6-1, the J call TRBJ1-6, with D uncertain. Germline-derived CDR1 and CDR2 are MNHNS and SASEGT. V lost 2 bases and J lost 6, with 14 bases in between. The CDR3 loop spans 16 amino acids. CDR3 nucleotide sequence: TGTGCCAGCAGTGAAAAGCTAAGCGGGCTTAATTCACCCCTCCACTTT. Residues: CASSEKLSGLNSPLHF.

Written as DNA, the CDR3 is TGTGCCAGCAGTTCAATAGGACAGCCTAATCAGCCCCAGCATTTT. Amino acids: CASSSIGQPNQPQHF. The chain couples TRBV6-1 to TRBJ1-5; TRBD1 might be the D (6 bases). V was cut by 5 bases and J by 4 bases, with 15 bases left in between. The CDR3 covers 15 residues. The V gene's germline CDR1 is MNHNS and CDR2 SASEGT.

The chain carries TRBV7-3 and TRBJ1-1, with 8 bases that match TRBD1. The CDR3 loop spans 15 amino acids. The germline gives CDR1 SGHTA, CDR2 FQGTGA. Trimming removed 5 bases from V and 5 bases from J; junction bases left unmatched: 10. Here the CDR3 reads CASSLLGQGGTEAFF. The CDR3, as DNA: TGTGCCAGCAGCCTCCTAGGACAGGGCGGAACTGAAGCTTTCTTT.